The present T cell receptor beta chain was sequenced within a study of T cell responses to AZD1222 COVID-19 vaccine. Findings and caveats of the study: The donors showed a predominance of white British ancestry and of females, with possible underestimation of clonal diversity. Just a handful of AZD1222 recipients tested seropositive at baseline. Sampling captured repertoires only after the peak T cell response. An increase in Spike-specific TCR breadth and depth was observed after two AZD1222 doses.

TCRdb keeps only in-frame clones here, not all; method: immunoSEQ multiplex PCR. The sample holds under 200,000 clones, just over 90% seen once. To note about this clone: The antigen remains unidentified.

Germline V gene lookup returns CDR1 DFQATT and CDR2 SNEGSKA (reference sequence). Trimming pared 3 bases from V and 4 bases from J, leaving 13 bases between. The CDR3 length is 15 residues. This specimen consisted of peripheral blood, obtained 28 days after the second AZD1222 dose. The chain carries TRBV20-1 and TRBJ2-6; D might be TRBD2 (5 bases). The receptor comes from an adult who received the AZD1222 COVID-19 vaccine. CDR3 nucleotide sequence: TGCAGTGCTAGTGAGGGAAGCTCAGGGGCCAACGTCCTGACTTTC. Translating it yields CSASEGSSGANVLTF.